This note documents a single T cell receptor beta chain sequence. The antigen is not known. These data belong to a study of post-analysis software for immune sequencing data. General study points: Patients had higher frequencies than controls of about 5 TRBV segments, including TRBV5-6, TRBV5-1 and TRBV20-1.

Unique molecular identifiers featured in each of the TCR beta cDNA libraries. TCRdb reprocessed the PCR reads via MiXCR and lists one record per CDR3 protein. The table shows 820,000 or so distinct CDR3 sequences, with approximately 50% occurring only once. CDR1 is LGHNA, CDR2 YNFKEQ, per germline. This CDR3 comprises 15 residues. Losses at the gene ends were 0 bases for V and 8 bases for J; bases not matched to a gene: 7. This receptor was taken from a girl between 10 and 17 years old with multiple sclerosis. Sequenced input: blood. The V gene is TRBV4-2, the J gene TRBJ1-2, with 9 bases matching TRBD1. The CDR3 DNA follows: TGTGCCAGCAGCCAAGATCCCGGGACAGGGACGGGCTACACCTTC. It translates to CASSQDPGTGTGYTF.